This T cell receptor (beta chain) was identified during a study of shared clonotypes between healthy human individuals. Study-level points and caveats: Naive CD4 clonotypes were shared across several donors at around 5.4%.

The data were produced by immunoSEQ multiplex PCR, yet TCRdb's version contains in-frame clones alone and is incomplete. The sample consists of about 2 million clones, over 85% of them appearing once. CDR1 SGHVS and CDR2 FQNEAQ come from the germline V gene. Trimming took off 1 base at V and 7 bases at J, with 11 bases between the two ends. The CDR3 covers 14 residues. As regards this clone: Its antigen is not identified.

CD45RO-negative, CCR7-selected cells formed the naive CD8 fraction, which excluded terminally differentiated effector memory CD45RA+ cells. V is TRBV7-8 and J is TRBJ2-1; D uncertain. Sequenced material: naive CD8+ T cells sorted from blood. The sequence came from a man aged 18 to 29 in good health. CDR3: CASSLDFKRNEQFF. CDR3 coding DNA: TGTGCCAGCAGCTTAGATTTCAAGAGGAATGAGCAGTTCTTC.